One TCR beta chain is described in this entry. The sample is drawn from a study of blood T cell repertoires in COVID-19. The overall study: Acute and convalescent COVID-19 specimens originated in the United States, Italy and Spain. PBMCs, B-cell-depleted T cells, or T cells provided the cDNA or gDNA that made up the material.

The authors' processing: Using reference gene primer amplification, nucleated cell counts were estimated. Generated by immunoSEQ multiplex PCR, the TCRdb table keeps only in-frame clones and is missing some. The V and J calls and the clone size are those of that table, but D and trimming were determined from the DNA. Of about 83,000 clones listed, 88% were seen once; the top ten hold approximately 45%. From germline, CDR1 is ENHRY and CDR2 SYGVKD. The CDR3 sequence is 14 residues long. V lost 2 bases, J lost 0 bases, and 1 base stayed unmatched. This receptor was obtained from a human donor in a cohort sampled during active COVID-19. Sequencing was performed on peripheral blood. V usage is TRBV10-3 and J usage is TRBJ2-7; 7 bases are shared with TRBD2. The CDR3 DNA sequence: TGTGCCATCAGTGAGCGGGGGGACTCCTACGAGCAGTACTTC. Translation: CAISERGDSYEQYF.